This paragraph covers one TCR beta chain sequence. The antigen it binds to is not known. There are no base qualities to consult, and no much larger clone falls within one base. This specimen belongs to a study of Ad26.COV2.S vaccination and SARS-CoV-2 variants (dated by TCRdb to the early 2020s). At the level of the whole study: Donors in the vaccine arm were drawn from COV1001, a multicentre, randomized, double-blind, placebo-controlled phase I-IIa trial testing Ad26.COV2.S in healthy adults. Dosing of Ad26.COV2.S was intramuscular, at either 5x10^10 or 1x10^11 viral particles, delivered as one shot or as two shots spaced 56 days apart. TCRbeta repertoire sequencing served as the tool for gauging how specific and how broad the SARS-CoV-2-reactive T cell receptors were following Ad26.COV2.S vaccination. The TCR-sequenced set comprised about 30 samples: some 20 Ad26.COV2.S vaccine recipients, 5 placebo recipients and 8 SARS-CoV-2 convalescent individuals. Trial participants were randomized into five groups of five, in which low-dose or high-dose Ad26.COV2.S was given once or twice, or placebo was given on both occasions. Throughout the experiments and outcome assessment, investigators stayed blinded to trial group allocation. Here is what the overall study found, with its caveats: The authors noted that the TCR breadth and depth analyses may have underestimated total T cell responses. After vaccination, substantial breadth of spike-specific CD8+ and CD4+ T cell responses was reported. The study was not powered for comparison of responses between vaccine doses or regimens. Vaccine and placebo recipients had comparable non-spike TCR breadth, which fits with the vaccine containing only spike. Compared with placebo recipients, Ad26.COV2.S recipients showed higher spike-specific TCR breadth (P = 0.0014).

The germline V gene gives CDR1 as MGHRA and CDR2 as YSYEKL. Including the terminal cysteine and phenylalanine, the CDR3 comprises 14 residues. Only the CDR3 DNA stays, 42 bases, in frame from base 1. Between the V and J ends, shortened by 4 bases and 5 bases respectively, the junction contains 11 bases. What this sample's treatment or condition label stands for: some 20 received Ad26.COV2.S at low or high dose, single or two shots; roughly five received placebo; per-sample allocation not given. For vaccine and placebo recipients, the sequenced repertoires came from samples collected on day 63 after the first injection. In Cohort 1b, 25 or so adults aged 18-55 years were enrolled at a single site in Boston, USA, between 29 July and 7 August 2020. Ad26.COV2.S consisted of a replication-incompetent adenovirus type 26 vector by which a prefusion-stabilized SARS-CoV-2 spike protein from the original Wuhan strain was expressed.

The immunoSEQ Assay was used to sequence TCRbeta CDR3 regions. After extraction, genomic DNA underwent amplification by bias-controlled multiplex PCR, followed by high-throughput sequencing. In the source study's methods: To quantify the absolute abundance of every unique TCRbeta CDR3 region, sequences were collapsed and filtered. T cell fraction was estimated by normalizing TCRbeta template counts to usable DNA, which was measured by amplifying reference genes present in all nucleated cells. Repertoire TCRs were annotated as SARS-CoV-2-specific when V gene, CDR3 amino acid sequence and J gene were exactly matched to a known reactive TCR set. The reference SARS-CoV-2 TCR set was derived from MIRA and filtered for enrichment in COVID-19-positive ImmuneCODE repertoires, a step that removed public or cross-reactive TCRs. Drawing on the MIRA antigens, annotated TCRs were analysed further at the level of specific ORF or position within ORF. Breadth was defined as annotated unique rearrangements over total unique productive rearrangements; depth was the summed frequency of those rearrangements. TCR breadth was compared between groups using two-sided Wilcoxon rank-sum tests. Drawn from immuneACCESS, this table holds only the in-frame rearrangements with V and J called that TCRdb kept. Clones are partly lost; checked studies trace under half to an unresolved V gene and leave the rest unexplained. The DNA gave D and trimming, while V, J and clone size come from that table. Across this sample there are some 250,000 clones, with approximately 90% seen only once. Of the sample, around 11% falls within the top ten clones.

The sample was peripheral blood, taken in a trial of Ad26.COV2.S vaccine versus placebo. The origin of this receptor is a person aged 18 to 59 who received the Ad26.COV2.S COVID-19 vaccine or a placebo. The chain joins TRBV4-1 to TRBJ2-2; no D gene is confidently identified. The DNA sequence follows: TGCGCCAGCAGCCTTCTAGAGACTACCGGGGAGCTGTTTTTT. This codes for CASSLLETTGELFF.